The 21 T cell receptor beta chains below come from one sample, sequenced in a study of CXCR3-negative and CXCR3-positive naive CD8 T cells (dated by TCRdb to about 2019). TCRdb lists the instrument as NextSeq 550. The Human TCR Profiling Kit (MiLaboratory) was used to prepare UMI-labeled 5' RACE TRB cDNA libraries. TCRdb reprocessed the public reads and reports one entry per CDR3 protein sequence, without DNA. The sample's table lists a count of roughly 89,000 distinct CDR3 sequences. Of the sample, around 1% is held by the ten largest clones. Input material: naive CXCR3- CD8+ T cells from blood. Explained via the paper, the cell subset or site label denotes: CD45RO-CCR7+CD27+CD95- naive CD8+ T cells lacking CXCR3 (TNR3-). These receptors were taken from a human donor in good health. Some clones in this sample may be carry-over from other donors' samples.

The chain couples TRBV5-1 to TRBJ2-7; TCRdb's assignment of TRBD1 cannot be checked, as there is no DNA. The CDR3 has 15 amino acids. The germline V gene has CDR1 SGHRS and CDR2 YFSETQ. Here the CDR3 reads CASSLGYTGIHEQYF.

The genes are TRBV12-3 or TRBV12-4 and TRBJ1-2; TCRdb picks TRBD1, but there is no DNA to check that call. The CDR3 spans 16 residues. CDR3 loop: CASSLWTGSRSYGYTF.

The J gene is TRBJ2-7, the V gene TRBV3-1; with no DNA, the TCRdb D assignment of TRBD1 cannot be verified. The CDR3 contains 15 residues. The germline V gene has CDR1 LGHDT and CDR2 YNNKEL (reference sequence). The CDR3 spells CASSPIGQGDYEQYF.

The V call is TRBV7-3, the J call TRBJ2-3; TCRdb's D gene call, TRBD2, goes unchecked for lack of DNA. This CDR3 is built from 15 residues. Germline lookup yields CDR1 SGHTA and CDR2 FQGTGA. The CDR3 reads CASSWLAGGTDTQYF. Full variable domain (remainder filled in from reference TRBV7-3 and TRBJ2-3): GAGVSQTPSNKVTEKGKYVELRCDPISGHTALYWYRQSLGQGPEFLIYFQGTGAADDSGLPNDRFFAVRPEGSVSTLKIQRTERGDSAVYLCASSWLAGGTDTQYFGPGTRLTVL.

The chain combines TRBV29-1 with TRBJ2-1. The V gene's germline CDR1 is SQVTM and CDR2 ANQGSEA. The CDR3 has 13 residues. The CDR3 loop is CSVDGGSYNEQFF.

This sequence joins TRBV6-5 and TRBJ2-3; the TRBD2 assignment by TCRdb is unverifiable without DNA. Germline loops: CDR1 MNHEY, CDR2 SVGAGI. The CDR3 extends over 15 amino acids. The CDR3 region is CASSYSPGPTDTQYF.

This clonotype ranks as medium-sized in terms of frequency. The chain combines TRBV6-5 with TRBJ2-1; TCRdb calls TRBD2, which cannot be checked without DNA. CDR3 length: 16 residues. CDR1 and CDR2 (germline): MNHEY, SVGAGI. This CDR3 is CASSLSSGYNYNEQFF.

CDR3 amino acids: CASSQNRGSYNEQFF. This chain joins TRBV3-1 and TRBJ2-1. CDR3 size: 15 residues. In germline, CDR1 is LGHDT, CDR2 YNNKEL (reference sequence).

The chain is built from TRBV15 and TRBJ1-6. Germline V gene data show CDR1 as LNHNV and CDR2 as YYDKDF (reference sequence). This CDR3 is built from 16 residues. The CDR3: CATSREGDFGHSPLHF.

The genes are TRBV28 and TRBJ2-7. The germline CDR1 and CDR2 sequences are MDHEN and SYDVKM. CDR3 length: 13 amino acids. CDR3 in amino acids: CASSFRASYEQYF.

CDR3: CAISERDGTETQYF. This chain links TRBV10-3 with TRBJ2-5. The CDR3 extends over 14 amino acids. CDR1 is ENHRY and CDR2 is SYGVKD in the germline V gene.

This chain connects TRBV21-1 to TRBJ2-1; absent DNA, TCRdb's TRBD1 call cannot be checked. TRBV21-1 is an annotated pseudogene. This CDR3 has 13 amino acids. Here the CDR3 reads CASSGGGGDEQFF.

The genes are TRBV29-1 and TRBJ1-1. This CDR3 has 12 residues. Germline CDR1 SQVTM, CDR2 ANQGSEA. CDR3: CSALAGETEAFF.

The chain recombines TRBV29-1 with TRBJ2-1; no DNA is available, so the TRBD2 call from TCRdb remains unchecked. The germline V gene encodes CDR1 SQVTM and CDR2 ANQGSEA. This CDR3 contains 14 residues. The chain's CDR3 is CSAASGGAYNEQFF.

V is TRBV5-1 and J is TRBJ2-7. Germline CDR1 reads SGHRS; CDR2 reads YFSETQ. The CDR3 has 15 residues. The CDR3 here is CASSLEPADSYEQYF.

The V call is TRBV3-1, the J call TRBJ1-1; no DNA is available, so the TRBD1 call from TCRdb remains unchecked. The CDR3 has 13 amino acids. The germline V gene encodes CDR1 LGHDT and CDR2 YNNKEL (reference sequence). CDR3 residues: CASRGTGVTEAFF.

This CDR3 is CAWSPWGTEAFF. The gene calls are TRBV30 and TRBJ1-1; lacking DNA, the TRBD1 call made by TCRdb goes unchecked. Germline V gives CDR1 GTSNPN, CDR2 SVGIG (reference sequence). The CDR3 sequence is 12 residues long.

The chain links TRBV12-3 or TRBV12-4 to TRBJ2-7; absent DNA, TCRdb's TRBD1 call cannot be checked. This CDR3 region has 15 residues. CDR3 amino acids: CASSPQGARTYEQYF.

V is TRBV5-6 and J is TRBJ1-1. Germline V gives CDR1 SGHDT, CDR2 YYEEEE. CDR3 length: 13 residues. CDR3 amino acids: CASSLAGDTEAFF.

This sequence joins TRBV20-1 and TRBJ2-1. Germline-derived CDR1 and CDR2 are DFQATT and SNEGSKA (reference sequence). This CDR3 spans 14 amino acids. The CDR3 is CSASGVLFYNEQFF.

The chain employs TRBV27 and TRBJ2-7. From germline, CDR1 is MNHEY and CDR2 SMNVEV (reference sequence). The CDR3 covers 13 residues. CDR3: CASRHRGSYEQYF.